The present entry profiles one T cell receptor (beta chain) with its context. As yet, its antigen is unknown. The sample originates from a study of human T cells and chemical hapten exposure. Findings and caveats of the study: Compared to controls, expanded TCRs made significantly more large clusters of similar CDR3s.

As to time point: patch test 1, 2 weeks after DPC sensitization. Indicated treatment: therapeutic diphenylcyclopropenone sensitization with weekly scalp DPC. Germline trimming cut 2 bases from V and 4 bases from J; bases unmatched to any gene: 9. Germline lookup yields CDR1 SGDLS and CDR2 YYNGEE. The CDR3 contains 16 residues. MiXCR, run by TCRdb on the RACE reads, gives a single entry per CDR3 protein. The sample has under 130,000 distinct CDR3 sequences, approximately 10% seen once. Sequenced here: whole blood, sampled in connection with sensitization to the hapten diphenylcyclopropenone (DPC). The chain links TRBV9 to TRBJ1-2; 9 bases line up with TRBD1. The TCR was taken from a woman in her 40s with alopecia areata. Some clones in this sample may be carry-over from other donors' samples. The CDR3 loop reads CASSVRRTGAGYGYTF. The CDR3 bases are TGTGCCAGCAGCGTTCGCCGGACAGGGGCGGGCTATGGCTACACCTTC.